This T cell receptor beta chain is from a study of monozygotic twins with inflammatory bowel disease. General observations from the study: The study found lower TCRbeta diversity (inverse Simpson) in IBD patients than in healthy co-twins.

Notes on this clonotype: The target antigen is unknown.

Per individual sample, eight separate reactions were used to make cDNA. During cDNA synthesis, UMIs that each contained a 6-nucleotide sample barcode were added by means of template switching. TCRdb reprocessed the 5' RACE reads and reports one entry per CDR3 protein, with no DNA. Its clone listing holds fewer than 550,000 distinct CDR3 sequences. This CDR3 is 14 amino acids long. The germline V gene has CDR1 GTSNPN and CDR2 SVGIG (reference sequence). Sample: blood. V gene TRBV30 combines with J gene TRBJ1-1. The receptor was derived from a human donor with ulcerative colitis or Crohn's disease, or a healthy co-twin of an affected twin (not recorded which). CDR3 protein: CAWTGGRANTEAFF.